This T cell receptor (beta chain) was sequenced during a study of shared clonotypes between healthy human individuals. The data were produced by immunoSEQ multiplex PCR, yet TCRdb's version contains in-frame clones alone and is incomplete. The table records just over 2,000,000 clones, 85% to 95% of them present only once. The CDR3 is 15 residues long. The V gene's germline CDR1 is GTSNPN and CDR2 SVGIG (reference sequence). Germline trimming cut 4 bases from V and 3 bases from J; bases unmatched to any gene: 9. The chain combines TRBV30 with TRBJ1-2; 9 nucleotides match TRBD1. The TCR was taken from a man between 18 and 29 years old in good health. The source material was naive CD4+ T cells sorted from blood. Subset denoted: CD45RA+ positively selected. The CDR3 nucleotides read TGTGCCTGGACTAAACTCCGGGACAGGGACTATGGCTACACCTTC. Residues: CAWTKLRDRDYGYTF.